Shown below are 11 T cell receptor beta chains from a single sample sequenced in a study of control samples from healthy donors and cancer patients. TCRdb's table, derived via immunoSEQ multiplex PCR, lists solely in-frame clones and lacks some. The table includes some 120,000 clones, around 87% detected once. Sequencing input: blood. The receptor set was obtained from a man in his forties or fifties in good health.

V and J are TRBV10-3 and TRBJ1-4, with TRBD1 matching 7 bases. V shed 3 bases, J shed 4 bases, and the junction held 5 bases outside the gene matches. Germline CDR1 reads ENHRY; CDR2 reads SYGVKD. The CDR3 runs 15 residues. The CDR3: CAISDTGAGNEKLFF. The CDR3 DNA sequence: TGTGCCATCAGTGACACAGGGGCCGGTAATGAAAAACTGTTTTTT.

The rearrangement joins TRBV6-5 to TRBJ2-2; no clear D gene. In germline, CDR1 is MNHEY, CDR2 SVGAGI. Trimming removed 10 bases from V and 8 bases from J, with 11 bases in between. The CDR3 runs to 11 residues. The CDR3, as DNA: TGTGCCACCAAGAAGGAGGGGGAGCTGTTTTTT. Encoded protein: CATKKEGELFF.

The V gene is TRBV25-1, the J gene TRBJ1-4; D gene ambiguous. Germline V gene data show CDR1 as MGHDK and CDR2 as SYGVNS. The length of the CDR3 is 15 residues. V lost 2 bases to trimming and J lost 0 bases, with 7 bases between them. CDR3 DNA: TGTGCCAGCAGTGAACAAGGCGCAACTAATGAAAAACTGTTTTTT. Translated, it gives CASSEQGATNEKLFF. Supplemented by reference TRBV25-1 and TRBJ1-4, the full variable domain reads EADIYQTPRYLVIGTGKKITLECSQTMGHDKMYWYQQDPGMELHLIHYSYGVNSTEKGDLSSESTVSRIRTEHFPLTLESARPSHTSQYLCASSEQGATNEKLFFGSGTQLSVL.

The chain carries TRBV4-1 and TRBJ2-5, with 8 bases lining up with TRBD1. The germline V gene has CDR1 MGHRA and CDR2 YSYEKL. This CDR3 has 15 residues. V was clipped by 1 base and J by 4 bases; unmatched bases: 5. In DNA form, the CDR3 reads TGCGCCAGCAGCCAAGCCGGGACAGGAGGAGAGACCCAGTACTTC. It encodes CASSQAGTGGETQYF.

This chain connects TRBV19 to TRBJ2-1, with 10 bases lining up with TRBD2. The CDR3 extends over 17 amino acids. Germline lookup yields CDR1 LNHDA and CDR2 SQIVND (reference sequence). With 10 bases clipped from V and 9 bases from J, the junction kept 21 bases outside the gene matches. The CDR3 spells CATSSIAGAGGLSEQFF. CDR3 sequence (DNA): TGTGCCACCAGTAGTATAGCAGGAGCGGGGGGGCTGAGTGAGCAGTTCTTC.

V is TRBV4-1 and J is TRBJ2-7; the D gene could be TRBD1 or TRBD2 (5 bases each). CDR3 size: 17 residues. V was cut by 3 bases and J by 1 base, with 19 bases left in between. In germline, CDR1 is MGHRA, CDR2 YSYEKL. The CDR3 nucleotides read TGCGCCAGCAGCCATCCCCTCGGGACCGCGTCATCCTACGAGCAGTACTTC. Translation gives CASSHPLGTASSYEQYF.

This clone was recorded once. V usage is TRBV3-1 (or the pseudogene TRBV3-2) and J usage is TRBJ1-4; a possible D gene is TRBD1 (5 bases). CDR3 length: 16 amino acids. Germline values: CDR1 LGHDT, CDR2 YNNKEL (reference sequence). V lost 6 bases and J lost 5, with 19 bases in between. CDR3 loop: CASSSETGGWNEKLFF. The CDR3 bases are TGTGCCAGCAGTTCCGAAACGGGGGGGTGGAATGAAAAACTGTTTTTT.

The chain recombines TRBV18 with TRBJ1-2, with D unresolved. Germline CDR1 KGHSH, CDR2 LQKENI. The V gene lost 1 base and the J gene lost 2 bases, with 8 bases spanning the gap. CDR3 size: 14 residues. The DNA for the CDR3 is TGTGCCAGCTCACCACAGGGAGAGAACTATGGCTACACCTTC. Translation gives CASSPQGENYGYTF.

The J gene is TRBJ1-4, the V gene TRBV12-3 or TRBV12-4, with 9 bases identical to TRBD1. The junction had 7 bases not matched to a gene; V was cut back by 6 bases and J by 11 bases. The CDR3 length is 13 residues. DNA of the CDR3: TGTGCCAGCAGCCGTCACGACAGGGGGAAACTGTTTTTT. Its translation: CASSRHDRGKLFF.

This chain connects TRBV23-1 to TRBJ1-5; weak D call: TRBD1 (5 bases). TRBV23-1 is an ORF; its function is uncertain. The CDR3 extends over 14 amino acids. Trimming cost V 3 bases and J 4 bases, with 10 bases left between them. Written as DNA, the CDR3 is TGCGCCAGCAGTCAGGGGGTAGGAAATCAGCCCCAGCATTTT. Residues: CASSQGVGNQPQHF.

The CDR3 sequence is CASSVGPGPYQPQHF. CDR3 bases: TGTGCCAGCAGCGTAGGGCCGGGGCCCTATCAGCCCCAGCATTTT. This chain joins TRBV9 and TRBJ1-5; weak D call: TRBD1 (5 bases). V gave up 0 bases and J gave up 5 bases, with 12 bases separating them. The CDR3 loop spans 15 amino acids. The germline CDR1 and CDR2 sequences are SGDLS and YYNGEE.